Below are 8 T cell receptor beta chains sequenced from a single sample in a study of T cell changes during pregnancy in multiple sclerosis (dated by TCRdb to between 2018 and 2021). Receptor libraries were prepared by the immunoSEQ multiplex PCR assay. The source is immuneACCESS, and TCRdb retained only in-frame sequences with V and J called. Part of the clones is not carried over; for the studies checked, unresolved V genes explain less than half of this, and the remainder is unexplained. The sample profile shows approximately 4,000 clones; under 90% of them were found once. 15% to 20% of the sample comes from the top ten. The material sequenced was CD8+ T cells from peripheral blood mononuclear cells, taken in the first trimester of pregnancy. The receptors shown here come from a female donor in good health, enrolled as a control in a pregnancy study.

As concerns this clone: In the same sample, other DNA sequences code for this CDR3. The chain links TRBV13 to TRBJ2-7; 8 positions match TRBD2. The CDR3 spans 14 residues. The V and J ends lost 0 bases and 3 bases, in that order; junction bases with no gene match: 1. Germline lookup yields CDR1 PRHDT and CDR2 FYEKMQ (reference sequence). CDR3 region: CASSLGGRVYEQYF. CDR3 coding DNA: TGTGCCAGCAGCTTAGGCGGGAGGGTCTACGAGCAGTACTTC.

The DNA for the CDR3 is TGCGCCAGCAGCTTGAGGACAGGGGGCGCAGAATACGGCTACACCTTC. It translates to CASSLRTGGAEYGYTF. The chain joins TRBV5-1 to TRBJ1-2; 11 bases map to TRBD1. The CDR3 is 16 amino acids. Looked up from germline, CDR1 is SGHRS and CDR2 is YFSETQ. Trimming removed 1 base from V and 8 bases from J; junction bases left unmatched: 10.

The J gene is TRBJ2-5, the V gene TRBV7-9, with a tentative D call TRBD1 (6 bases). This CDR3 is 19 amino acids long. Germline CDR1 and CDR2: SEHNR and FQNEAQ (reference sequence). V was pared by 2 bases and J by 0 bases, with 22 bases between. CDR3 DNA sequence: TGTGCCAGCAGCTTACTCCAGGGGCGCCGAGGGGGTTACCAAGAGACCCAGTACTTC. Translation gives CASSLLQGRRGGYQETQYF.

This clone was counted once. V and J are TRBV27 and TRBJ2-1; TRBD2 matches 9 bases. Germline V gene lookup returns CDR1 MNHEY and CDR2 SMNVEV (reference sequence). This CDR3 has 13 residues. Losses at the gene ends were 8 bases for V and 7 bases for J; bases not matched to a gene: 6. The CDR3: CASWGLAGNEQFF. The CDR3 nucleotides are TGTGCCAGCTGGGGACTAGCTGGGAATGAGCAGTTCTTC.

As for this clone: Different DNA sequences within this sample yield the same CDR3. The chain uses TRBV5-4 and TRBJ1-1; no definite D call. CDR1 SGHNT and CDR2 YYREEE come from the germline V gene (reference sequence). V was shortened by 0 bases and J by 1 base, with 7 bases between the two germline ends. This CDR3 has 14 residues. The CDR3 region is CASSLAGGNTEAFF. The CDR3, as DNA: TGTGCCAGCAGCTTGGCGGGAGGGAACACTGAAGCTTTCTTT.

This sequence joins TRBV5-6 and TRBJ1-2, with 9 bases identical to TRBD1. The CDR3 is 14 amino acids. V was clipped by 4 bases and J by 8 bases; unmatched bases: 9. Germline V CDR1 and CDR2: SGHDT, YYEEEE. Written as DNA, the CDR3 is TGTGCCAGCAGCAGGGCCGGGACAGGGTACGGCTACACCTTC. It specifies CASSRAGTGYGYTF. Combining the CDR3 with reference TRBV5-6 and TRBJ1-2 gives the whole variable domain DAGVTQSPTHLIKTRGQQVTLRCSPKSGHDTVSWYQQALGQGPQFIFQYYEEEERQRGNFPDRFSGHQFPNYSSELNVNALLLGDSALYLCASSRAGTGYGYTFGSGTRLTVV.

This clone was seen once. V usage is TRBV19 and J usage is TRBJ2-1, with 11 bases fitting TRBD2. The J segment lost 4 bases and the V segment lost 4 bases, leaving 3 bases of the junction unmatched. Germline V lookup: CDR1 LNHDA, CDR2 SQIVND (reference sequence). The CDR3 covers 15 residues. The DNA of the CDR3 is TGTGCCAGTAGTAAGACTAGCGGGGATTACAATGAGCAGTTCTTC. It encodes CASSKTSGDYNEQFF.

The chain carries TRBV18 and TRBJ2-7; 10 bases are a match to TRBD1. This CDR3 spans 14 amino acids. CDR1 is KGHSH, CDR2 LQKENI, per germline. V dropped 6 bases and J dropped 2; count of bases not matched to a gene: 4. The CDR3 nucleotides are TGTGCCAGCTCGCACGGGACAGGGGCCTACGAGCAGTACTTC. Translating it yields CASSHGTGAYEQYF.